This T cell receptor (beta chain) was obtained from a study of blood T cell repertoires in COVID-19. Overall study context: Some COVID-19 samples were acute and others convalescent; all came from the United States, Italy and Spain. Sample material is recorded as cDNA or gDNA derived from T cells, B-cell-depleted T cells, or PBMCs.

CDR3 length equals 16 residues. Trimming stripped 0 bases from V and 5 bases from J, with 13 bases between. Germline lookup yields CDR1 LGHNA and CDR2 YSLEER. Methods used by the authors: Counts of nucleated cells, estimated from reference gene primer amplification, were obtained. The repertoire was sequenced with immunoSEQ multiplex PCR; TCRdb's copy has only in-frame clones and lacks some. For V, J and clone size, that table is used; D and trimming come from the DNA. The sample records under 90,000 clones, roughly 80% being singletons. The receptor was derived from a woman of 80 years or more with active or convalescent COVID-19. V usage is TRBV4-3 and J usage is TRBJ2-2; D ambiguous. Sequenced material: peripheral blood. Here the CDR3 DNA reads TGCGCCAGCAGCCAAGATCCCGGGTTCATGACCGGGGAGCTGTTTTTT. It codes for CASSQDPGFMTGELFF.